This TCR beta chain was observed in a study of blood T cell repertoires in COVID-19. The CDR3 is 16 residues long. V lost 4 bases to trimming and J lost 5 bases; unmatched junction nucleotides: 10. Germline CDR1 LGHDT, CDR2 YNNKEL (reference sequence). Original handling: Reference gene primer amplification gave estimated nucleated cell counts. TCRdb's copy holds only in-frame clones and misses some; the assay was immunoSEQ multiplex PCR. The DNA was the basis for D and trimming; V, J and clone size are from that table. The table records some 330,000 clones, 80% to 90% of them present only once. The rearrangement uses TRBV3-1 (or the pseudogene TRBV3-2) and TRBJ2-5; 10 bases match TRBD2. Sequencing input: PBMCs or T cells enriched from blood (not recorded which). This sequence was found in a young man who had recovered from COVID-19. In nucleotides, the CDR3 is TGTGCCAGCAGCCGCAGGACTAGCGGCTTTGTGGAGACCCAGTACTTC. It translates to CASSRRTSGFVETQYF.